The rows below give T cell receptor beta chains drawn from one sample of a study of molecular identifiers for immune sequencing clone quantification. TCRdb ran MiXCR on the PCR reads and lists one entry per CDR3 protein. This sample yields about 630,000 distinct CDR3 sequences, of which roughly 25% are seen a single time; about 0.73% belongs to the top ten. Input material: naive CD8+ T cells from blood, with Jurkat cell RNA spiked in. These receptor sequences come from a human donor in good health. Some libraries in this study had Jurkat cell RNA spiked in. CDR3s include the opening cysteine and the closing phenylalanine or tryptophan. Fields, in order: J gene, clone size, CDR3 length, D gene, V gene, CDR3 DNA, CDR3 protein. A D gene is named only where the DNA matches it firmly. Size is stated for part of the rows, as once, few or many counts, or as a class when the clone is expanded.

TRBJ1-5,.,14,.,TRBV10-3,TGTGCCATCAGTGAATCGGGTAGCAATCAGCCCCAGCATTTT,CAISESGSNQPQHF
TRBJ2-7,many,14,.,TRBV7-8,TGTGCCAGCAGCTCCGGGTTACTAACCTACGAGCAGTACTTC,CASSSGLLTYEQYF
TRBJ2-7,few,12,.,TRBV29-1,TGCAGCGTTGCGGGGGGCCTGGATGAGCAGTACTTC,CSVAGGLDEQYF
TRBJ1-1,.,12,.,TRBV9,TGTGCCAGCAGAGAGGTTGAGACTGAAGCTTTCTTT,CASREVETEAFF
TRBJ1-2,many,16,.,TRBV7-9,TGTGCCAGCCTCCCGTTAGACAGACTTTCTAACTATGGCTACACCTTC,CASLPLDRLSNYGYTF
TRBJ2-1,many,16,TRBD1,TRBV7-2,TGTGCCAGCAGCTTAGTTCCAGGGGGCGCGTGGAATGAGCAGTTCTTC,CASSLVPGGAWNEQFF
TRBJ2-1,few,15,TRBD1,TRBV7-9,TGTGCCAGCAGCTCGCGGGACAGGGTCGACAATGAGCAGTTCTTC,CASSSRDRVDNEQFF
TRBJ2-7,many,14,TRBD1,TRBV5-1,TGCGCCAGCAGCTACGACAGGGATGCCTACGAGCAGTACTTC,CASSYDRDAYEQYF
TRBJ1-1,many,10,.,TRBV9,TGTGCCAGCAGCGGAGATGAGTCTTTCTTT,CASSGDESFF
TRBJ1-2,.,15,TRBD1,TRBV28,TGTGCCAGCAGTTCCCGGGGACAGGTGCGATATGGCTACACCTTC,CASSSRGQVRYGYTF
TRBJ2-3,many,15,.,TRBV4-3,TGCGCCAGCAGCCAAGATGCGAGCGACACAGATACGCAGTATTTT,CASSQDASDTDTQYF
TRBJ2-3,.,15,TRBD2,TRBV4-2,TGTGCCAGCAGCCCCTGGTTTAGCGGGGGTTATACGCAGTATTTT,CASSPWFSGGYTQYF
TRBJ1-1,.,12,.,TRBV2,TGTGCCACCCGGTGTTGGTGCACTGAAGCTTTCTTT,CATRCWCTEAFF
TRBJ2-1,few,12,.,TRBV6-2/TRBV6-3,TGTGCCAGCAGAAGGGGGGTTCTTGAGCAGTTCTTC,CASRRGVLEQFF
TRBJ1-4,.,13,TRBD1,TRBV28,TGTGCCAGCAGTTACAGGGGGCCTGAAAAACTGTTTTTT,CASSYRGPEKLFF
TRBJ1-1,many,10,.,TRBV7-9,TGTGCCAGCAGCTTTACTGAAGCTTTCTTT,CASSFTEAFF
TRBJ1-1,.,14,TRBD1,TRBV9,TGTGCCAGCAGCGTTGGACAGGCCTCCACTGAAGCTTTCTTT,CASSVGQASTEAFF
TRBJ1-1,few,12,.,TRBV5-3,TGTGCCGGCAGCTTGGCCAGGACCGAAGCTTTCTTT,CAGSLARTEAFF
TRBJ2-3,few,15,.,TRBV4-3,TGCGCCAGCAGCCAAGAATTACTAGACACAGATACGCAGTATTTT,CASSQELLDTDTQYF
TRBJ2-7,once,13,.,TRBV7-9,TGTGTCAGCAGCTCCGCCGAATGGGACGAGCAGTACTTC,CVSSSAEWDEQYF
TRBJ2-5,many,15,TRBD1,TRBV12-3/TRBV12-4,TGTGCCAGCAGTTTAGGGGACAGCCAAAAAGAGACCCAGTACTTC,CASSLGDSQKETQYF
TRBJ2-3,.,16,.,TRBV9,TGTGCCAGCAGCGTAGATGGGCTAGTCGGGGCAGATACGCAGTATTTT,CASSVDGLVGADTQYF
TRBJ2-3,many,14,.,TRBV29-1,TGCAGCGTTGTAGGGCCTTGGAGCACAGATACGCAGTATTTT,CSVVGPWSTDTQYF
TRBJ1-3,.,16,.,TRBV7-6,TGTGCCAGCAGCTCGGAGACAGCTTTCTCTGGAAACACCATATATTTT,CASSSETAFSGNTIYF
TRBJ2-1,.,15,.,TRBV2,TGTGCCAGCAGCAAGGACCCCTCAACATACAATGAGCAGTTCTTC,CASSKDPSTYNEQFF
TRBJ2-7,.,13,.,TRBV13,TGTGCCAGCAGCTTAGGTGGCGCAGACGAGCAGTACTTC,CASSLGGADEQYF
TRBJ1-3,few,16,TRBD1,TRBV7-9,TGTGCCAGCAGGGGGACAGGGGGAGACTCTGGAAACACCATATATTTT,CASRGTGGDSGNTIYF
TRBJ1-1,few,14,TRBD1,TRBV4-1,TGCGCCAGCAGCAGTTTACAGGGGGCTCGGGAAGCTTTCTTT,CASSSLQGAREAFF
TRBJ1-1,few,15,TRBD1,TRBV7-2,TGTGCCAGCAGCTTAATGTCGGCAGGGGGTACTGAAGCTTTCTTT,CASSLMSAGGTEAFF
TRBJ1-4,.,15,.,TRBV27,TGTGCCAGCAGTCCGACGGGTCCCCCGCGAGAAAAACCGTTTTTT,CASSPTGPPREKPFF
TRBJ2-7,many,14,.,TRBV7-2,TGTGCCAGCAGCTTAGCTTCGTCCGGGAACGAGCAGTACTTC,CASSLASSGNEQYF
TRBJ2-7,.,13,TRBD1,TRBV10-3,TGTGCCATCAGTGGGGACAGCCACTACGAGCAGTACTTC,CAISGDSHYEQYF
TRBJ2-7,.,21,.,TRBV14,TGTGCCAGCAGTCGTCCCGGGACAGGGAAAGGAGGCGGGAGGTCCATCTACGAGCAGTACTTC,CASSRPGTGKGGGRSIYEQYF
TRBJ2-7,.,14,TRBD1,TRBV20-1,TGCAGTGCTAGCTCAGGACAGGGGGTTTACGAGCAGTACTTC,CSASSGQGVYEQYF
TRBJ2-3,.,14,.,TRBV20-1,TGCAGTGCTACCCCACGCGATCAGGGAGATCCGCAGTATTTT,CSATPRDQGDPQYF
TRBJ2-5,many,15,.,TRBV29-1,TGCAGCGTACCCGACTACCGAAGTTACCAAGAGACCCAGTACTTC,CSVPDYRSYQETQYF
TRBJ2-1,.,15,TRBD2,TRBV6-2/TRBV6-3,TGTGCCAGCAACCCCCGGGAGGGTGCCTACAATGAGCAGTTCTTC,CASNPREGAYNEQFF
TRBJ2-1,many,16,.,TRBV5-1,TGCGCCAGCAGCCCGGAGGACTGGGTTTCGTACAATGAGCAGTTCTTC,CASSPEDWVSYNEQFF
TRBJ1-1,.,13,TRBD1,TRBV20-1,TGCAACCCAACCGGGACAGGGGGTTTTGAAGCTTTCTTT,CNPTGTGGFEAFF
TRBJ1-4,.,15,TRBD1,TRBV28,TGTGCCAGCAGTGATACCGGGACAGGGGGCGAAAAACTGTTTTTT,CASSDTGTGGEKLFF
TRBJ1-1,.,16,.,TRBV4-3,TGCGCCAGCAGCCAAGTCTCGGGGATGTCGGACACTGAAGCTTTCTTT,CASSQVSGMSDTEAFF
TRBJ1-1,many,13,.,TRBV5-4,TGTGCCAGCAGCCAAACCCGGGCCGGGGAAGCTTTCTTT,CASSQTRAGEAFF
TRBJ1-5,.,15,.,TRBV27,TGTGCCAGCAGTTTAAGCGCCAGGGGCAATCAGCCCCAGCATTTT,CASSLSARGNQPQHF
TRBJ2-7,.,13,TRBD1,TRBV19,TGTGCCAGTAGCCCGACAGGGGTCAACGAGCAGAACTTC,CASSPTGVNEQNF
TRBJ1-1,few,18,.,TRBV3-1,TGTGCCAGCAGCCAAGATCCGGTGCGTAAGGGGGAGATTACTGAAGCTTTCTTT,CASSQDPVRKGEITEAFF
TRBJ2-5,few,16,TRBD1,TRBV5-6,TGTGCCAGCAGCTTTGGAAATGACGGACAGGAAGAGACCCAGTACTTC,CASSFGNDGQEETQYF
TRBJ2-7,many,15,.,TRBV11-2,TGTGCCAGCGGCCACCTAGCGCTCATCTCCTACGAGCAGTACTTC,CASGHLALISYEQYF
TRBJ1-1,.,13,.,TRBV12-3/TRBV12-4,TGTGCCAGCACCATTTCAAGTTCCACTGAAGCTTTCTTT,CASTISSSTEAFF
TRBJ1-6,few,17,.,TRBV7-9,TGTGCCAGCAGCTTAGATGGCAGGGTTTCCTATAATTCACCCCTCCACTTT,CASSLDGRVSYNSPLHF
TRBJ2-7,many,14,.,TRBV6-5,TGTGCCAGCAGTAGCCCTGGGAGTGGATACGAGCAGTACTTC,CASSSPGSGYEQYF
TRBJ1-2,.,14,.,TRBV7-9,TGTGCCAGCAGCCCAGAGACGTGGGGCTATGGCTACACCTTC,CASSPETWGYGYTF
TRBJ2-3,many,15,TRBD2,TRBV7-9,TGTGCCAGCAGATTACGGGGACTAGGTTCAGATACGCAGTATTTT,CASRLRGLGSDTQYF
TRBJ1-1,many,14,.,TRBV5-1,TGCGCCAGCAGTGGCAGTCCAATGAACACTGAAGCTTTCTTT,CASSGSPMNTEAFF
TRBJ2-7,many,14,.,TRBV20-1,TGCAGTGCTAGAGCCGTGGGGGGCTCTTACGAGCAGTACTTC,CSARAVGGSYEQYF
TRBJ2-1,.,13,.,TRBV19,TGTGCCAGTAGGGAAAACTGGTCCGATGAGCAGTTCTTC,CASRENWSDEQFF
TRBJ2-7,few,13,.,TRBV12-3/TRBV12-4,TGTGCCAGCAGTTTCATGGGGGACTACGAGCAGTACTTC,CASSFMGDYEQYF
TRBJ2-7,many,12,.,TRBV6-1,TGTGGACTCCGGGGACCTTCGGCCGAGCAGTACTTC,CGLRGPSAEQYF
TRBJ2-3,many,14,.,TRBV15,TGTGCCACCAGCCAAGACACCTACACAGATACGCAGTATTTT,CATSQDTYTDTQYF
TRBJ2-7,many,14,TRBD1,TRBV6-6,TGTGCCAGCAGCTTTTCGACAGGGGCCTACGAGCAGTACTTC,CASSFSTGAYEQYF
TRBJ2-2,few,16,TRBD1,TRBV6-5,TGTGCCAGCAGTAACCGACGGACAGGGGTTGGCGGGGAGCTGTTTTTT,CASSNRRTGVGGELFF